This is a list of T cell receptor beta chains from one sample in a study of vaccination and CD4 T cells after COVID-19. These receptors' antigens are unknown. TCRdb used MiXCR to reprocess the PCR reads, holding one entry per CDR3 protein. The data hold fewer than 7,500 distinct CDR3 sequences, with roughly a third observed a single time. Sequencing was carried out using CD4+ T cells from blood, cultured in vitro. Receptors originate from a human donor in good health. CDR3s include the opening cysteine and the closing phenylalanine or tryptophan. Fields, in order: J gene, V gene, clone size, D gene, CDR3 DNA, CDR3 protein. D genes are given only for firm matches. Clone size appears in some rows only: once, few, many, or a class for an expanded clone.

TRBJ1-2,TRBV10-3,NA,NA,TGTGCCATCAGGGACGGACTTAACTATGGCTACACCTTC,CAIRDGLNYGYTF
TRBJ2-7,TRBV27,NA,TRBD1,TGTGCCAGCAGCCGGGACAGGGCCTCGGCCGAGCAGTACTTC,CASSRDRASAEQYF
TRBJ1-1,TRBV7-2,few,NA,TGTGCCAGCAAGAAACAAATGAACACTGAAGCTTTCTTT,CASKKQMNTEAFF
TRBJ2-2,TRBV7-8,NA,TRBD1,TGTGCCAGTCAAACCGGACAGGGGGCCGACACCGGGGAGCTGTTTTTT,CASQTGQGADTGELFF
TRBJ2-2,TRBV5-4,NA,NA,TGTGCCAGCAGCTCCCAGAACACCGGGGAGCTGTTTTTT,CASSSQNTGELFF
TRBJ2-1,TRBV6-2/TRBV6-3,few,NA,TGTGCCAGCAGGACCATAAACAATGAGCAGTTCTTC,CASRTINNEQFF
TRBJ2-7,TRBV30,NA,NA,TGTGCCTGGAGTGTACTGGGTCACGAGCAGTACTTC,CAWSVLGHEQYF
TRBJ2-7,TRBV7-2,NA,TRBD1,TGTGCCAGCAGACCGGGAGGGGACAGGGGCTACGAGCAGTACTTC,CASRPGGDRGYEQYF
TRBJ2-7,TRBV27,few,TRBD2,TGTGCCAGCAGTTTAGCGGGAGGACCCCGATACGAGCAGTACTTC,CASSLAGGPRYEQYF
TRBJ1-5,TRBV19,NA,NA,TGTGCCAGTAGTATTCGAACAGGCCGGGTCCCTCAGCCCCAGCATTTT,CASSIRTGRVPQPQHF
TRBJ2-7,TRBV15,NA,NA,TGTGCCACCAGCCCACTTGGGGGTGCCCTTTACGAGCAGTACTTC,CATSPLGGALYEQYF
TRBJ2-7,TRBV20-1,few,TRBD2,TGCAGTGCCACTAGCGGTGTTTCCTACGAGCAGTACTTC,CSATSGVSYEQYF
TRBJ2-3,TRBV7-3,few,TRBD1,TGTGCCAGCAGCCCCCAACCGGGACAGGGAACAGATACGCAGTATTTT,CASSPQPGQGTDTQYF
TRBJ2-2,TRBV7-9,few,TRBD2,TGTGCCAGCAGCCTAGCGGCCCACGGGGAGCTGTTTTTT,CASSLAAHGELFF
TRBJ2-7,TRBV6-1,NA,NA,TGTGCCAGCAGTGAAGAAAGCGGACTCTCCTACGAGCAGTACTTC,CASSEESGLSYEQYF
TRBJ1-1,TRBV29-1,few,NA,TGCAGCGTTGACGGGGGCCCCTCCACTGAAGCTTTCTTT,CSVDGGPSTEAFF
TRBJ1-6,TRBV28,NA,TRBD1,TGTGCCAGCAGTTTTATCGACAGGGATAATTCACCCCTCCACTTT,CASSFIDRDNSPLHF
TRBJ2-3,TRBV20-1,NA,TRBD2,TGCAGTGCTAGACCCCCCGGGCTAGCGGGGGATACGCAGTATTTT,CSARPPGLAGDTQYF
TRBJ2-5,TRBV4-1,NA,NA,TGCGCCAGCAGCCAAGAAGGGGACGGAGAGACCCAGTACTTC,CASSQEGDGETQYF
TRBJ2-3,TRBV5-1,NA,TRBD1,TGCGCCAGCAGCCCCAGGGGGTTTGGCACAGATACGCAGTATTTT,CASSPRGFGTDTQYF
TRBJ2-7,TRBV27,NA,NA,TGTGCCAGCAGTTTAAAGGGTTACGAGCAGTACTTC,CASSLKGYEQYF
TRBJ2-7,TRBV28,NA,NA,TGTGCCAGCAGGGAGACAGCCAATTACGAGCAGTACTTC,CASRETANYEQYF
TRBJ1-1,TRBV5-1,NA,NA,TGCGCCAGCAGCTTGGGCTCAGCCAATAAAGCTTTCTTT,CASSLGSANKAFF
TRBJ1-2,TRBV19,NA,NA,TGTGCCAGTAGTATACGCCCGGGAAGGGACTATGGCTACACCTTC,CASSIRPGRDYGYTF
TRBJ1-1,TRBV7-3,NA,NA,TGTGCCAGCAGCCCAGGTCTATGGGGGAACACTGAAGCTTTCTTT,CASSPGLWGNTEAFF
TRBJ2-7,TRBV27,NA,TRBD2,TGTGCCACCCAAATACTCGGACTAGGCCGACTAGCGGGGACCTACGAGCAGTACTTC,CATQILGLGRLAGTYEQYF
TRBJ2-7,TRBV2,NA,NA,TGTGCCAGCAGTGCTGACAGGCCAAGCTCCTACGAGCAGTACTTC,CASSADRPSSYEQYF
TRBJ2-5,TRBV27,few,NA,TGTGCCAGCAGTTTATCTGGGAGACCGGGGTCGGGCCAAGAGACCCAGTACTTC,CASSLSGRPGSGQETQYF
TRBJ2-2,TRBV24-1,medium-sized,TRBD1,TGTGCCACCAGTGATCCCGGGGGCACAGGGGGCGGCGGGGAGCTGTTTTTT,CATSDPGGTGGGGELFF